The following is a T cell receptor (beta chain) sequence with its context. This sample was taken from a study of T-cell reconstitution after alpha-beta-depleted transplantation in children. Unique molecular identifiers were incorporated into the prepared TCRbeta library. MiXCR, applied by TCRdb to the PCR reads, yields one record per CDR3 protein. The repertoire holds hundreds of thousands of distinct CDR3 sequences, with about a sixth as singletons. This CDR3 has 19 residues. The V segment lost 3 bases and the J segment 2 bases; nucleotides outside the gene matches: 15. Germline-derived CDR1 and CDR2 are SGHRS and YFSETQ.

The clonotype was recovered from a human donor who donated a stem cell graft to a child with acute lymphoblastic leukemia. The input for sequencing was PBMCs from the stem cell graft donor, taken from the stem cell graft. The rearrangement uses TRBV5-1 and TRBJ2-3; 10 nucleotides agree with TRBD1. CDR3 region: CASSSSDRGGLSYTDTQYF. For the CDR3, the DNA is TGCGCCAGCAGCTCCTCGGACAGGGGGGGACTATCATACACAGATACGCAGTATTTT.